The 32 T cell receptor beta chains below all came from one sample that was sequenced in a study of CD8 T cells in ankylosing spondylitis. No antigen is known for these receptors. General study findings and limits: The study identified a TCR beta motif of several highly homologous variants that appeared characteristic of ankylosing spondylitis blood.

In TCRdb, the 5' RACE reads were re-called with MiXCR into one record per CDR3 protein. The profile shows approximately 520,000 distinct CDR3 sequences, about 5.7% of them singletons. Sequenced: blood, either unsorted or a sorted T cell fraction (not recorded which). The receptors originated from a male donor with ankylosing spondylitis.

The sample holds many counts of this clonotype. DNA for the CDR3: TGTGCCAGCAGTTTTGGGTTGTTAAACATTCAGTACTTC. This encodes CASSFGLLNIQYF. This chain links TRBV12-3 or TRBV12-4 with TRBJ2-4, with unresolved D. Trimming left V 3 bases short and J 6 bases short, with 9 bases between. This CDR3 has 13 residues.

This clonotype came up a few times. The V call is TRBV5-1, the J call TRBJ2-1, with TRBD1 matching 8 bases. The V gene's germline CDR1 is SGHRS and CDR2 YFSETQ. This CDR3 has 14 amino acids. Trimming cost V 2 bases and J 5 bases; bases outside gene matches: 3. CDR3: CASSFWTGHNEQFF. The CDR3 DNA follows: TGCGCCAGCAGCTTCTGGACAGGGCACAATGAGCAGTTCTTC.

As DNA, the CDR3 is TGCGCCAGCAGCCCTCCCGCGACTCGGGCCAACGTCCTGACTTTC. It codes for CASSPPATRANVLTF. This chain uses TRBV5-1 with TRBJ2-6; no firm D call. Trimming removed 4 bases from V and 5 bases from J, with 13 bases in between. Germline V gives CDR1 SGHRS, CDR2 YFSETQ. The CDR3 length is 15 residues.

In its sample, this clonotype was seen many times. The J gene is TRBJ1-1, the V gene TRBV9; no clear D. In germline, CDR1 is SGDLS, CDR2 YYNGEE. With 3 bases removed from V and 4 bases from J, the gap between germline ends came to 10 bases. The CDR3 contains 13 residues. The CDR3 sequence: CASSASRPTEAFF. In DNA form, the CDR3 reads TGTGCCAGCAGCGCCAGTAGACCCACTGAAGCTTTCTTT.

This clonotype was seen at least ten times. This chain uses TRBV7-2 with TRBJ2-1; possible D gene TRBD2, 7 bases. The V end was cut by 2 bases, the J end by 5 bases, with 13 bases between. Germline CDR1 and CDR2: SGHTA and FQGNSA. The CDR3 has 15 amino acids. CDR3 sequence reads: CASSLRGGLNNEQFF. CDR3 DNA sequence: TGTGCCAGCAGCTTAAGGGGGGGACTCAACAATGAGCAGTTCTTC.

This clonotype was counted ten times or more. The chain joins TRBV20-1 to TRBJ2-1; D uncertain. Germline V gene sequence: CDR1 DFQATT, CDR2 SNEGSKA (reference sequence). V was pared by 6 bases and J by 5 bases, with 14 bases between. This CDR3 contains 13 residues. This chain's CDR3 is CSAQTASHNEQFF. The DNA for the CDR3 is TGCAGTGCCCAGACGGCGAGCCACAATGAGCAGTTCTTC.

At least ten counts were recorded for this clonotype. The chain carries TRBV12-3 or TRBV12-4 and TRBJ1-1; 11 nucleotides match TRBD1. This CDR3 spans 15 amino acids. Trimming at V came to 5 bases and at J to 10 bases, leaving 12 bases not matched to a gene. The CDR3 nucleotides read TGTGCCAGCAGTGGGGACAGGGGGAGTAAAGGGGCAGCTTTCTTT. It codes for CASSGDRGSKGAAFF.

This clonotype was detected ten times or more. CDR3 residues: CASSQYRGHTEAFF. In DNA, the CDR3 is TGCGCCAGCAGCCAATACCGGGGGCACACTGAAGCTTTCTTT. This chain links TRBV4-3 with TRBJ1-1, with a possible D match to TRBD1 (6 bases). Trimming removed 2 bases at V and 3 bases at J, with 10 bases between. CDR3 length: 14 residues. The germline V gene has CDR1 LGHNA and CDR2 YSLEER.

In its sample, this clonotype was seen many times. The rearrangement joins TRBV5-1 to TRBJ2-7; the D gene could be TRBD1 or TRBD2 (5 bases each). The ends were cut back, 4 bases at V and 3 bases at J, with 17 bases in the middle. CDR3 length: 15 amino acids. Germline values: CDR1 SGHRS, CDR2 YFSETQ. DNA for the CDR3: TGCGCCAGCAGCCCGACCCCGGGACGAAGCTACGAGCAGTACTTC. Translated, it gives CASSPTPGRSYEQYF.

This clonotype occurred many times. V gene TRBV20-1 combines with J gene TRBJ2-7; D is uncertain. The CDR3 runs 10 residues. V was shortened by 6 bases and J by 7 bases, with 10 bases between the two germline ends. In germline, CDR1 is DFQATT, CDR2 SNEGSKA (reference sequence). As DNA, the CDR3 is TGCAGTGCGAGGAAACGGGAGCAGTACTTC. Protein: CSARKREQYF.

This clonotype appeared a few times. The chain uses TRBV7-8 and TRBJ2-1; D gene unclear. Germline V gene data show CDR1 as SGHVS and CDR2 as FQNEAQ. Trimming pared 2 bases from V and 6 bases from J, leaving 20 bases between. The CDR3 runs to 17 residues. The CDR3: CASSLSRFGRRSNEQFF. In DNA, the CDR3 is TGTGCCAGCAGCTTATCGCGGTTTGGCAGGCGCAGCAATGAGCAGTTCTTC. The full variable domain, with the rest looked up from reference TRBV7-8 and TRBJ2-1, is GAGVSQSPRYKVAKRGQDVALRCDPISGHVSLFWYQQALGQGPEFLTYFQNEAQLDKSGLPSDRFFAERPEGSVSTLKIQRTQQEDSAVYLCASSLSRFGRRSNEQFFGPGTRLTVL.

This clonotype was detected ten times or more. The CDR3 nucleotides read TGTGCCAGCAGCTTAGGTATCCAACCGAACACCGGGGAGCTGTTTTTT. Translation gives CASSLGIQPNTGELFF. The chain is built from TRBV7-9 and TRBJ2-2; no definite D call. CDR3 length equals 16 residues. V dropped 1 base and J dropped 0 bases, with 9 bases sitting between them. Germline V lookup: CDR1 SEHNR, CDR2 FQNEAQ (reference sequence).

This clonotype was found many times. The chain joins TRBV6-2 or TRBV6-3 to TRBJ2-1, with 9 bases that match TRBD2. The CDR3 is 16 amino acids. Trimming took 8 bases from V and 2 from J; bases not matched to a gene: 10. The germline gives CDR1 MNHEY, CDR2 SVGEGT. CDR3 in DNA: TGTGCCAGCCTCACCCAGCGGGGGGCTACCTACAATGAGCAGTTCTTC. Amino acids: CASLTQRGATYNEQFF.

This clonotype was recorded at least ten times. This sequence joins TRBV29-1 and TRBJ2-7; no reliable D call. The CDR3 spans 13 residues. Germline values: CDR1 SQVTM, CDR2 ANQGSEA. V shed 4 bases and J shed 6 bases, with 16 bases lying between them. The CDR3 loop is CSVVGRVFSEQYF. The CDR3 DNA is TGCAGCGTTGTGGGTAGGGTTTTTAGCGAGCAGTACTTC.

This clonotype was counted at least ten times. The V call is TRBV6-6, the J call TRBJ2-3; D remains unclear. The germline V gene encodes CDR1 MNHNY and CDR2 SVGAGI (reference sequence). Trimming left V 7 bases short and J 5 bases short, with 10 bases between. The CDR3 sequence is 12 residues long. The CDR3 loop reads CASTPGGDTQYF. In nucleotides, the CDR3 is TGTGCCAGCACTCCGGGCGGAGATACGCAGTATTTT.

This clonotype has at least ten counts. J is TRBJ1-2 and V is TRBV29-1; tentative D call: TRBD1 (5 bases). Germline V gives CDR1 SQVTM, CDR2 ANQGSEA. The V gene lost 5 bases and the J gene lost 4 bases, with 20 bases spanning the gap. The CDR3 loop spans 15 amino acids. CDR3 region: CSVLREQGRGYGYTF. The CDR3 DNA follows: TGCAGCGTTCTCAGGGAGCAGGGAAGAGGCTATGGCTACACCTTC.

This clonotype was observed many times. This chain links TRBV5-1 with TRBJ1-1; D is unclear. V was cut by 1 base and J by 0 bases, with 7 bases left in between. The germline gives CDR1 SGHRS, CDR2 YFSETQ. This CDR3 is 14 amino acids long. CDR3 amino acids: CASSLSNMNTEAFF. The CDR3 nucleotides read TGCGCCAGCAGCTTGTCGAATATGAACACTGAAGCTTTCTTT. Full variable domain (remainder filled in from reference TRBV5-1 and TRBJ1-1): KAGVTQTPRYLIKTRGQQVTLSCSPISGHRSVSWYQQTPGQGLQFLFEYFSETQRNKGNFPGRFSGRQFSNSRSEMNVSTLELGDSALYLCASSLSNMNTEAFFGQGTRLTVV.

This clonotype has just a few counts. The genes are TRBV5-1 and TRBJ2-7, with TRBD1 matching over 10 bases. CDR3 length equals 18 residues. Germline trimming cut 2 bases from V and 3 bases from J; bases unmatched to any gene: 14. Looked up from germline, CDR1 is SGHRS and CDR2 is YFSETQ. The CDR3 coding sequence is TGCGCCAGCAGCTTCAGGCCGGGACAGGGGTTGGACTACTACGAGCAGTACTTC. Amino acid sequence: CASSFRPGQGLDYYEQYF.

This clonotype has at least ten counts. The chain employs TRBV7-3 and TRBJ1-1; D is perhaps TRBD1 (6 bases). This CDR3 is 18 amino acids long. Germline loops: CDR1 SGHTA, CDR2 FQGTGA. Between the trimmed V and J ends, which lost 5 bases and 2 bases, there was a span of 24 bases. Here the CDR3 reads CASSPITGWHKGNTEAFF. The CDR3 nucleotides read TGTGCCAGCAGCCCGATTACAGGGTGGCATAAGGGAAACACTGAAGCTTTCTTT.

This clonotype was counted at least ten times. V gene TRBV5-1 combines with J gene TRBJ1-1; 7 bases match TRBD1. Germline CDR1 reads SGHRS; CDR2 reads YFSETQ. The CDR3 totals 14 residues. V dropped 6 bases and J dropped 3; count of bases not matched to a gene: 8. CDR3 residues: CASTPQGGYTEAFF. As DNA, the CDR3 is TGCGCCAGCACCCCTCAAGGGGGCTACACTGAAGCTTTCTTT. Together with reference TRBV5-1 and TRBJ1-1, the CDR3 gives the full variable domain: KAGVTQTPRYLIKTRGQQVTLSCSPISGHRSVSWYQQTPGQGLQFLFEYFSETQRNKGNFPGRFSGRQFSNSRSEMNVSTLELGDSALYLCASTPQGGYTEAFFGQGTRLTVV.

The sample holds many counts of this clonotype. V is TRBV28 and J is TRBJ2-7; D possibly corresponds to TRBD1 (5 bases). The CDR3 has 15 residues. Germline lookup yields CDR1 MDHEN and CDR2 SYDVKM. The V gene lost 2 bases and the J gene lost 5 bases, with 16 bases spanning the gap. CDR3 DNA: TGTGCCAGCAGTTTAATTTGGCAGGGTGACGACGAGCAGTACTTC. Translation gives CASSLIWQGDDEQYF.

There are many counts of this clonotype. The V and J genes are TRBV7-2 and TRBJ1-1; D ambiguous. Trimming removed 2 bases at V and 7 bases at J, with 8 bases between. Germline assignment: CDR1 SGHTA and CDR2 FQGNSA. The CDR3 extends over 12 amino acids. The CDR3 protein is CASSLSRVEAFF. CDR3 sequence (DNA): TGTGCCAGCAGCTTATCGCGGGTTGAAGCTTTCTTT. Together with reference TRBV7-2 and TRBJ1-1, the CDR3 gives the full variable domain: GAGVSQSPSNKVTEKGKDVELRCDPISGHTALYWYRQSLGQGLEFLIYFQGNSAPDKSGLPSDRFSAERTGGSVSTLTIQRTQQEDSAVYLCASSLSRVEAFFGQGTRLTVV.

This clonotype was seen ten or more times. The chain links TRBV7-2 to TRBJ1-2; 8 nucleotides line up with TRBD1. Per the germline V gene, CDR1 is SGHTA and CDR2 is FQGNSA. This CDR3 region has 13 residues. Trimming cost V 4 bases and J 2 bases; bases outside gene matches: 0. DNA of the CDR3: TGTGCCAGCAGCTGGACAGGGAACTATGGCTACACCTTC. Protein: CASSWTGNYGYTF.

In its sample, this clonotype was seen many times. This chain connects TRBV29-1 to TRBJ2-3; D is unclear. CDR1 and CDR2 (germline): SQVTM, ANQGSEA. The CDR3 runs to 13 residues. V shed 1 base and J shed 2 bases, with 7 bases lying between them. The CDR3 coding sequence is TGCAGCGTTGAAGGCTCCAACACAGATACGCAGTATTTT. Residues: CSVEGSNTDTQYF.

This clonotype has a count of ten or more. V gene TRBV28 combines with J gene TRBJ2-2; D remains unclear. The CDR3 spans 13 residues. V lost 5 bases, J lost 1 base, and 5 bases lay in between. Germline V gene sequence: CDR1 MDHEN, CDR2 SYDVKM. In DNA form, the CDR3 reads TGTGCCAGCAGTCTACAGAACACCGGGGAGCTGTTTTTT. Amino acids: CASSLQNTGELFF.

The table lists this clonotype with a few counts. V is TRBV5-1 and J is TRBJ1-1; D not certain. The CDR3 has 14 amino acids. Germline loops: CDR1 SGHRS, CDR2 YFSETQ. V dropped 5 bases and J dropped 0 bases, with 11 bases sitting between them. The CDR3 sequence: CASRGSPVNTEAFF. The CDR3 DNA sequence: TGCGCCAGCAGAGGGTCCCCGGTGAACACTGAAGCTTTCTTT.

This clonotype was detected ten times or more. The chain joins TRBV2 to TRBJ2-4; weak D call: TRBD2 (7 bases). The CDR3 covers 14 residues. Trimming stripped 8 bases from V and 2 bases from J, with 13 bases between. Germline CDR1 SNHLY, CDR2 FYNNEI. In DNA, the CDR3 is TGTGCCAGCCGGGGGGCAGGACCCAAAAACATTCAGTACTTC. Its translation is CASRGAGPKNIQYF.

In this sample, this clonotype turned up a few times. This chain uses TRBV5-1 with TRBJ1-5; D is possibly TRBD1 (5 bases). V was cut by 4 bases and J by 9 bases, with 14 bases left in between. From germline, CDR1 is SGHRS and CDR2 YFSETQ. The CDR3 totals 13 residues. Here the CDR3 reads CASSMGPLGPQHF. The CDR3 DNA reads as TGCGCCAGCAGCATGGGACCGTTAGGGCCCCAGCATTTT. The full variable domain, its missing parts supplied by reference TRBV5-1 and TRBJ1-5, is KAGVTQTPRYLIKTRGQQVTLSCSPISGHRSVSWYQQTPGQGLQFLFEYFSETQRNKGNFPGRFSGRQFSNSRSEMNVSTLELGDSALYLCASSMGPLGPQHFGDGTRLSIL.

This clonotype has ten or more counts. The chain joins TRBV29-1 to TRBJ2-1; 7 bases fit TRBD1. The CDR3 has 13 residues. Germline V lookup: CDR1 SQVTM, CDR2 ANQGSEA. The ends lost 4 bases at V and 9 bases at J; junction bases unmatched: 9. CDR3 protein: CSVAIRGYGEQFF. The CDR3 coding sequence is TGCAGCGTTGCGATCAGGGGGTACGGTGAGCAGTTCTTC.

This clonotype was seen many times. The chain combines TRBV29-1 with TRBJ2-7; D unresolved. Trimming shortened V by 5 bases and J by 2 bases, and 13 bases separated the two germline ends. The germline V gene has CDR1 SQVTM and CDR2 ANQGSEA. This CDR3 contains 13 residues. CDR3 sequence: CSVYQDLPYEQYF. In nucleotides, the CDR3 is TGCAGCGTTTACCAGGACCTTCCCTACGAGCAGTACTTC.

This chain links TRBV27 with TRBJ2-1; 14 bases agree with TRBD2. This CDR3 is built from 17 residues. Germline V gene data show CDR1 as MNHEY and CDR2 as SMNVEV (reference sequence). The ends lost 4 bases at V and 5 bases at J; junction bases unmatched: 7. The CDR3 nucleotides are TGTGCCAGCAGTTCCCCCAGACTAGCGGGAGGGAACAATGAGCAGTTCTTC. This gives the protein CASSSPRLAGGNNEQFF.

This clonotype was detected only a few times. This sequence joins TRBV4-2 and TRBJ2-3; a possible D gene is TRBD2 (6 bases). CDR3 length equals 13 residues. Germline CDR1 reads LGHNA; CDR2 reads YNFKEQ. Trimming stripped 3 bases from V and 12 bases from J, with 16 bases between. CDR3 in DNA: TGTGCCAGCAGCCAGGGGACTGCGGGGACTCAGTATTTT. Amino acid sequence: CASSQGTAGTQYF.